The present TCR beta chain was sequenced within a study of blood T cell repertoires in COVID-19. Here immunoSEQ multiplex PCR was the method, and the copy in TCRdb shows in-frame clones only, minus some. This table has 75,000 or so clones, around 78% appearing once. CDR3 length: 14 residues. The ends were cut back, 0 bases at V and 1 base at J, with 6 bases in the middle. Germline assignment: CDR1 LNHNV and CDR2 YYDKDF (reference sequence). The chain employs TRBV15 and TRBJ2-5; D is ambiguous. This clonotype was sampled from an elderly woman with acute or convalescent COVID-19. Sequencing used peripheral blood. CDR3 in amino acids: CATSRDSGQETQYF. Here the CDR3 DNA reads TGTGCCACCAGCAGAGATTCGGGCCAAGAGACCCAGTACTTC.